This TCR beta chain stems from a study of cytomegalovirus exposure and HLA in healthy donors. As to this clone: Its antigen is not identified.

The PCR ran on 60 Vbeta and 13 Jbeta primers. Sequencing used immunoSEQ multiplex PCR; TCRdb keeps in-frame clones, though not all of them. The sample shows tens of thousands of clones, roughly three quarters of them seen only once. The CDR3 has 13 amino acids. From germline, CDR1 is MNHEY and CDR2 SMNVEV (reference sequence). The ends were cut back, 5 bases at V and 4 bases at J, with 12 bases in the middle. Study-level results: In a later analysis, a genetic analysis reported fewer productive-TCR N-insertions in an Asian-associated ancestry cluster than the cohort average. In a later analysis, several top co-occurrence clusters appeared linked to parvovirus B19, influenza, CMV and Epstein-Barr virus.

The sequence came from a man aged 30 to 39 in good health and CMV-seronegative. The genes are TRBV27 and TRBJ2-7; TRBD1 might be the D (6 bases). Sequenced sample: PBMCs. The CDR3 spells CASSGTRGYEQYF. The CDR3 DNA is TGTGCCAGCAGTGGAACCAGGGGTTACGAGCAGTACTTC.